One T cell receptor beta chain is described in this entry. This clone was observed a handful of times. Its antigen remains unidentified. Per-base quality was not reported, and no clone a single base away is much larger than it. In total, about 650 healthy bone marrow donors made up the cohort. At the time of sampling, all cohort members were nominally healthy, though unrecorded immune exposures were likely present. The donor tested CMV seropositive and was one of the 289 seropositive cohort members. Each donor provided a peripheral blood sample, and peripheral blood mononuclear cells were used for TCR beta sequencing. Genomic DNA extraction from the blood cell samples was performed with the Qiagen DNeasy Blood Extraction Kit. The library was produced with the immunoSEQ multiplex PCR assay. For the multiplex PCR, a mixture combining 60 forward primers for TCR Vbeta segments and 13 reverse primers for TCR Jbeta segments was used. The CDR3 region of rearranged TCR beta genes was amplified from genomic DNA with a multiplex PCR assay. Amplified TCR beta libraries were sequenced as 87-base-pair reads on the Illumina HiSeq System. The authors processed their data as follows. A later analysis counted approximately 76 million unique TCR beta chains across the 640 or so repertoires, and some 11 million of these chains were shared by at least two donors. A nearest-neighbor algorithm error-corrected the raw reads and collapsed the reads into unique sequences, merging closely related sequences to remove PCR and sequencing errors. CDR3 sequences were aligned to IMGT reference sequences to assign V, D and J gene segments. For a sequence to be retained, at least a six-nucleotide match to both a V gene segment and a J gene segment was required. Rearrangements were called productive when the CDR3 lacked stop codons and stayed in frame with V and J; all others were non-productive. Following IMGT convention, CDR3 was defined as the stretch from the second conserved V-encoded cysteine up to the conserved J-encoded phenylalanine. Sequences without an unambiguous match to a single V gene segment were excluded from the earlier analysis of several hundred of the donors. In an earlier analysis of about 590 of the donors, a V segment was called functional when productive rearrangements were above 56.7%, and segregating when the standard deviation between donors exceeded 5%. A statistical classification framework was built to diagnose cytomegalovirus status from the catalog of TCR beta chain sequences. In a later analysis, TCR nucleotide sequences were compared against IMGT/GENE-DB human TR gene sequences so that V and J genes could be assigned. Using the TCRdist pipeline, a later analysis assigned CDR3 sequences along with most-parsimonious VDJ recombination scenarios. A later analysis defined each TCR beta chain by its CDR3 amino acid sequence plus V-gene family, and excluded reads lacking a unique V-gene family. In a later analysis, a few hundred highly shared, low-generation-probability nucleotide sequences were removed to address suspected cross-contamination and a sequencing artifact. In a later analysis, a clonal expansion index for each public chain was calculated from normalized within-repertoire ranks of inferred template counts. Generation probabilities in a later analysis came from a VDJ recombination model fitted to out-of-frame rearrangements, and those results were checked against IGoR. Hypergeometric tests were used in a later analysis to score TCR-TCR, TCR-HLA and TCR-CMV co-occurrence, with a repertoire-size bias correction applied to the TCR pairs. To estimate false discovery rates, a later analysis permuted the HLA or CMV assignments 20 times. A later analysis grouped co-occurring TCRs with DBSCAN, adding TCRdist sequence similarity when clustering within HLA-allele-positive subsets. For co-occurrence clustering, repertoires with fewer than 30,000 or more than 120,000 public chains were excluded, along with about five repertoires with anomalous nucleotide sharing. TCRdb obtained this table from immuneACCESS and retained in-frame rearrangements with V and J assigned. These tables miss some clones; where compared with another copy, unresolved V genes account for less than half of the shortfall, and the remainder is unexplained. The V and J calls and clone size come from that table; D and trimming were worked out from the DNA. Recorded for this sample are approximately 170,000 clones; 65% to 70% of them occurred a single time. The leading ten clones occupy roughly 4% of the sample.

This entry comes from a study of cytomegalovirus exposure and HLA in healthy donors (dated by TCRdb to between 2016 and 2019). Concerning the study at large: According to an earlier analysis of a few hundred of the donors, some 180 million T cells yielded 95 million to 140 million unique TCR beta sequences and about 300 Gb of sequence data. An early release covering roughly 640 HLA-typed donors comprised 250 to 350 gigabases of sequencing data and some 79 million unique TCR sequences. Of the roughly 390 genotyped donors, 65% to 90% fell in the genetic ancestry cluster associated with self-reported Caucasian donors. The study was designed to test whether signatures of past pathogen exposure could be identified by cataloging public T cell receptors. The T cell repertoires of around 670 subjects were profiled by immunosequencing and related to cytomegalovirus serostatus. A separate validation cohort of roughly 130 different subjects was used in addition to the approximately 640-subject first cohort. To predict cytomegalovirus infection status, the study combined high-throughput TCR immunosequencing, statistical association of individual TCRs with disease status, and machine learning. In a later analysis, previously published TCR beta repertoires from 666 donors were re-analyzed and high-resolution HLA genotyping was added so that TCR occurrence patterns could be studied. Rather than using new phenotypic data, the later analysis identified candidate immune exposures from TCR beta sequences and from how often those sequences occurred across donors. An earlier analysis of some 600 of the donors applied high-throughput TCR beta sequencing to assess whether each TCR beta V gene segment acted as functional or pseudogenic. Donor age, sex, ethnicity and CMV serostatus were compiled together with the repertoire data. A later genetic analysis took genome-wide SNP genotypes for about three fifths of the roughly 700 donors and used that subset as a discovery cohort. Every repertoire in the discovery cohort had been generated on one and the same sequencing platform. HLA typing covered class I and class II loci at four-digit resolution. Typing coverage varied by locus: roughly 620-640 donors for A, B, C, DRB1 and DQB1; approximately 500 for DQA1; some 610 for DPA1; 400 to 480 for DPB1. About five DR-DQ haplotypes were handled as single units for association and clustering, since linkage in the cohort was strong. Among 300 to 500 genotyped donors of the cohort, an average of around 240,000 unique TCR beta nucleotide sequences was sequenced per donor, of which roughly 17% were non-productive. General findings and caveats noted by the study authors: The classifier was reported to diagnose cytomegalovirus status with high specificity and sensitivity in both the original cohort and the validation cohort. Assigning TCR associations to individual alleles was difficult when HLA alleles, especially DR and DQ, strongly co-occurred. Across donors, most TCR sequences were observed very rarely, whereas some public TCRs were present in many individuals. In a later analysis, the rate of TCR association differed among HLA loci, with DRB1 alleles having the most associated TCRs and HLA-C alleles having the fewest. Because HLA typing was missing for some donors at each locus, association tests included only the typed subset. In a later analysis, most CMV-associated TCR beta chains were found to appear HLA-restricted, with HLA associations seemingly driven largely by CMV exposure. The only immune exposure information available for the cohort was CMV serostatus. The earlier analysis of nearly 600 of the donors excluded around 17 rarely observed V segments, including chromosome 9 orphons, because counts were too low. A further reported finding was that TCR beta sequences accurately predicted the HLA-A and HLA-B alleles for most subjects in the first cohort. In this cohort, only TCR beta chains were sequenced, and detectable features were limited by the absence of alpha or paired-chain data. An earlier analysis of approximately 570 of the donors showed that most TCR beta V segments appeared in productive rearrangements either about 87% or about 30% of the time, which broadly matched IMGT annotations. Compared with the roughly 670-donor mean, donors in an Asian-associated ancestry cluster had fewer N-insertions in productive TCRs, according to a later genetic analysis. An association between a missense DCLRE1C variant and V-gene and J-gene trimming of TCR beta chains was found in a later genetic analysis and replicated in an independent cohort. Some IMGT-functional V segments, including TRBV6-2 and TRBV6-3, could not be told apart with the 87-base-pair reads, so those segments were excluded. A total of fewer than 200 TCR beta chains were listed by the study as associated with cytomegalovirus. Linkage disequilibrium might explain the correlated functional status among segregating V segments, but an unknown experimental factor could not be ruled out. In a later analysis, HLA-associated TCR beta chains were found to be more clonally expanded and to have lower generation probabilities than equally common non-associated chains. Specific HLA alleles were associated with over 15,000 TCR beta sequences at a false discovery rate of 0.05 in a later analysis. A few of the identified cytomegalovirus-associated TCR beta chains were confirmed in vitro to be specific for cytomegalovirus antigens. A later analysis reported that several top co-occurrence clusters appeared linked to parvovirus B19, influenza, CMV and Epstein-Barr virus. A cluster of highly shared sequence variants was judged likely to be a technical artifact of the sequencing pipeline. The presence/absence analyses assumed that sequencing depth was roughly uniform across donors, and that assumption may not be true. The authors suggested that the approach could potentially be generalized to other disease states and immunological phenotypes.

The CDR3 numbers 16 residues from cysteine through phenylalanine. Only the CDR3 DNA is retained, 48 bases long and in frame from the first base. The junction shows trimming of 3 bases on V and 0 bases on J, plus 9 bases between the germline ends. CDR1 is given as MRHNA and CDR2 as SNTAGT, both from the germline V gene. This TCR came from a woman aged 18 to 35 in good health and CMV-seropositive. The sequencing input was PBMCs. The V and J genes are TRBV6-4 and TRBJ2-6; TRBD2 is possibly the D segment (5 matching bases). The nucleotide sequence reads TGTGCCAGCAGTGAAACGGGAAACTCTGGGGCCAACGTCCTGACTTTC. It translates as CASSETGNSGANVLTF.